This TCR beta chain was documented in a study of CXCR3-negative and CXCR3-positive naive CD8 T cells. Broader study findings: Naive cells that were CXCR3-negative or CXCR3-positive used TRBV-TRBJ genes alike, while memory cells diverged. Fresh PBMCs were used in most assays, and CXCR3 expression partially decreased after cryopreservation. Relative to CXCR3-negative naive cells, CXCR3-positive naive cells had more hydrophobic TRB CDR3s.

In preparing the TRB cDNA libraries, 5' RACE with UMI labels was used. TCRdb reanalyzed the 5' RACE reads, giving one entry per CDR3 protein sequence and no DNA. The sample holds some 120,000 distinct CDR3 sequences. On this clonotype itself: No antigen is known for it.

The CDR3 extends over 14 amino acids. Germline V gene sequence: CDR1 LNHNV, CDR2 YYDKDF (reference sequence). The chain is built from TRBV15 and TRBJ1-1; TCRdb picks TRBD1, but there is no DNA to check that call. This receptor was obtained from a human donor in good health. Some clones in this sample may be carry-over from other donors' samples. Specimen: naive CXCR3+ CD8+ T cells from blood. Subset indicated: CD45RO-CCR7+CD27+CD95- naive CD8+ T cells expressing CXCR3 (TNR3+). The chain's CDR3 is CATSRNRGTTEAFF.